Listed here is a single TCR beta chain. Some clones are missing from TCRdb's copy, which holds only in-frame ones; the method was immunoSEQ multiplex PCR. This table has hundreds of thousands of clones, around 87% appearing once. The entry originates in a study of shared T cell receptors in the human thymus. The CDR3 has 14 amino acids. Trimming took off 1 base at V and 3 bases at J, with 11 bases between the two ends. CDR1 SQVTM and CDR2 ANQGSEA come from the germline V gene. This sample also belongs to another study, concerning human thymus T cells. As that study records: Donor material was obtained from healthy Finnish infants undergoing corrective surgery for congenital heart defects. Gene usage (both V and J) appeared biased in thymic and blood repertoires.

The source is a boy younger than two with a congenital heart defect. Sample: thymocytes. The chain is built from TRBV29-1 and TRBJ2-3; D might be TRBD2 (5 bases). This CDR3 reads CSVEVARETDTQYF. The DNA for the CDR3 is TGCAGCGTTGAAGTAGCCCGGGAAACAGATACGCAGTATTTT.